This is a list of T cell receptor beta chains from one sample in a study of T-cell reconstitution after alpha-beta-depleted transplantation in children. TCRdb used MiXCR to reprocess the PCR reads, holding one entry per CDR3 protein. The sample includes around 500,000 distinct CDR3 sequences, 23% of them seen just once. The sequences come from PBMCs, mostly from graft donor cells, collected 360 days after TCRalphabeta/CD19-depleted stem cell transplant. The receptors originated from a boy younger than two who had a stem cell transplant for acute myeloid leukemia, so the T cells may come from the graft donor. CDR3s include the opening cysteine and the closing phenylalanine or tryptophan. D genes are given only for firm matches. Not all rows give a size; the values are once, few, many and, for expanded clones, a class.

clone_size,d_call,j_call,v_call,cdr3_aa,cdr3_nt
many,NA,TRBJ2-5,TRBV7-9,CASSLVGTQETQYF,TGTGCCAGCAGCTTAGTCGGGACCCAAGAGACCCAGTACTTC
many,NA,TRBJ2-1,TRBV7-2,CASSSGISGNEQFF,TGTGCCAGCAGCTCTGGAATTAGCGGCAATGAGCAGTTCTTC
NA,TRBD1,TRBJ2-2,TRBV5-1,CASSPGTGASGELFF,TGCGCCAGCAGCCCCGGGACAGGGGCATCCGGGGAGCTGTTTTTT
NA,NA,TRBJ2-5,TRBV5-1,CASSLVQPTETQYF,TGCGCCAGCAGCTTGGTACAGCCCACAGAGACCCAGTACTTC
many,NA,TRBJ2-3,TRBV7-8,CASSSGTYTDTQYF,TGTGCCAGCAGCTCCGGGACTTACACAGATACGCAGTATTTT
few,NA,TRBJ1-5,TRBV7-2,CASSQGLPNQPQHF,TGTGCCAGCAGCCAGGGACTCCCAAATCAGCCCCAGCATTTT
few,NA,TRBJ2-2,TRBV7-2,CASSLGGGGNTGELFF,TGTGCCAGCAGCTTAGGTGGAGGGGGGAACACCGGGGAGCTGTTTTTT
NA,TRBD2,TRBJ2-5,TRBV20-1,CSAATGLAGLETQYF,TGCAGTGCCGCAACTGGACTAGCGGGGTTGGAGACCCAGTACTTC
NA,NA,TRBJ2-5,TRBV6-6,CASTGGREETQYF,TGTGCCAGCACCGGGGGCAGGGAGGAGACCCAGTACTTC
many,TRBD2,TRBJ2-1,TRBV14,CASSPGLAGGPIGYNEQFF,TGTGCCAGCAGTCCCGGACTAGCGGGGGGGCCAATAGGATACAATGAGCAGTTCTTC
NA,NA,TRBJ1-1,TRBV2,CASLSQGPGNTEAFF,TGTGCCAGTCTATCCCAGGGGCCGGGGAACACTGAAGCTTTCTTT
NA,NA,TRBJ1-6,TRBV9,CASSVGGWGTNSPLHF,TGTGCCAGCAGCGTAGGGGGATGGGGCACGAATTCACCCCTCCACTTT
NA,NA,TRBJ2-7,TRBV20-1,CSARVGSYEQYF,TGCAGTGCTAGAGTCGGGTCCTACGAGCAGTACTTC
many,NA,TRBJ2-5,TRBV6-5,CASSYSVLLQETQYF,TGTGCCAGCAGTTACTCGGTCCTACTCCAAGAGACCCAGTACTTC
NA,NA,TRBJ1-6,TRBV2,CASSEMAANSPLHF,TGTGCCAGCAGTGAAATGGCAGCTAATTCACCCCTCCACTTT
NA,NA,TRBJ1-5,TRBV27,CASTSDGFSNQPQHF,TGTGCCAGCACCTCCGACGGTTTTAGCAATCAGCCCCAGCATTTT
many,NA,TRBJ2-7,TRBV6-5,CASSYEGRRGEQYF,TGTGCCAGCAGTTACGAGGGCAGGCGAGGCGAGCAGTACTTC
few,TRBD1,TRBJ1-1,TRBV6-1,CASSESGQGSGTEAFF,TGTGCCAGCAGTGAATCTGGACAGGGTAGTGGTACTGAAGCTTTCTTT
few,NA,TRBJ2-3,TRBV10-3,CAISEVSYTDTQYF,TGTGCCATCAGTGAGGTGTCTTACACAGATACGCAGTATTTT
NA,NA,TRBJ2-7,TRBV5-6,CASSFRLEQYF,TGTGCCAGCAGCTTCAGGCTGGAGCAGTACTTC
many,NA,TRBJ2-1,TRBV5-6,CASSLSPGRDSSYNEQFF,TGTGCCAGCAGCTTGAGCCCGGGACGGGATAGCTCCTACAATGAGCAGTTCTTC
once,NA,TRBJ1-2,TRBV12-3/TRBV12-4,CASSLNWGGRRSGYTF,TGTGCCAGCAGTTTGAATTGGGGTGGGCGACGCTCTGGCTACACCTTC
NA,TRBD1,TRBJ1-2,TRBV10-3,CAISGDRGVGYYGYTF,TGTGCCATCAGTGGGGACAGGGGAGTTGGGTACTATGGCTACACCTTC
many,TRBD1,TRBJ2-1,TRBV12-3/TRBV12-4,CASMFRGRGEQFF,TGTGCCAGCATGTTCAGGGGGCGGGGTGAGCAGTTCTTC
NA,NA,TRBJ2-1,TRBV5-6,CASSLALEDNEQFF,TGTGCCAGCAGCTTGGCCCTCGAAGACAATGAGCAGTTCTTC
NA,NA,TRBJ2-5,TRBV29-1,CSVSTDSQETQYF,TGCAGCGTGAGCACGGATAGCCAAGAGACCCAGTACTTC
NA,NA,TRBJ1-1,TRBV6-6,CASSFAGSAEAFF,TGTGCCAGCAGTTTCGCAGGAAGTGCTGAAGCTTTCTTT
many,NA,TRBJ2-3,TRBV27,CASSSPDQGTDTQYF,TGTGCCAGCAGTTCCCCCGACCAGGGCACAGATACGCAGTATTTT
many,TRBD1,TRBJ2-7,TRBV12-3/TRBV12-4,CASRTGTAYEQYF,TGTGCCAGCAGGACCGGGACAGCCTACGAGCAGTACTTC
NA,NA,TRBJ2-1,TRBV7-2,CASSLPAYNEQFF,TGTGCCAGCAGCTTACCGGCCTACAATGAGCAGTTCTTC
few,TRBD1,TRBJ1-4,TRBV29-1,CSAVQGPNEKLFF,TGCAGCGCCGTACAGGGGCCAAATGAAAAACTGTTTTTT
many,NA,TRBJ2-1,TRBV7-2,CASSLLTGSSYNEQFF,TGTGCCAGCAGCTTGTTGACAGGAAGCTCCTACAATGAGCAGTTCTTC
NA,TRBD2,TRBJ2-1,TRBV4-1,CASSQAAATSGGYNEQFF,TGCGCCAGCAGCCAAGCTGCAGCGACTAGCGGGGGCTACAATGAGCAGTTCTTC